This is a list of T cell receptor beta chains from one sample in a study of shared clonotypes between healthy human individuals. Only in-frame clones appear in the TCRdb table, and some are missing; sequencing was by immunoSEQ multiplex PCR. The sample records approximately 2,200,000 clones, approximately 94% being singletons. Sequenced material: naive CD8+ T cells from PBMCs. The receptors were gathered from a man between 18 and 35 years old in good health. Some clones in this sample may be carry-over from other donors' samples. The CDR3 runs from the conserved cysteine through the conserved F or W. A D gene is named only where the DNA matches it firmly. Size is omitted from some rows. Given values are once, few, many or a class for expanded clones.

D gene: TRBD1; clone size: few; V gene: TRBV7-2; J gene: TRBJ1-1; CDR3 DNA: TGTGCCAGCAGCTTGACAGGGGCGGTGACTGAAGCTTTCTTT; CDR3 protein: CASSLTGAVTEAFF
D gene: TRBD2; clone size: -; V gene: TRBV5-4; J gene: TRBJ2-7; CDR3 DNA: TGTGCCAGCAGCCTCACCGGGAGGGCGTACTACGAGCAGTACTTC; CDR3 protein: CASSLTGRAYYEQYF
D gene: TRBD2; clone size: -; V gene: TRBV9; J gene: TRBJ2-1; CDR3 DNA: TGTGCCAGCAGCGTGGGTGGACTAGCGGGAAGCTCCTACAATGAGCAGTTCTTC; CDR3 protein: CASSVGGLAGSSYNEQFF
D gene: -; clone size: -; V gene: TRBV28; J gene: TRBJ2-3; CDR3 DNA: TGTGCCAGCAGTTTCCGGAGGGAGGCCACAGATACGCAGTATTTT; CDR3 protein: CASSFRREATDTQYF
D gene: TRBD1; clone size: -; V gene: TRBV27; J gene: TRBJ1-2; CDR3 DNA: TGTGCCAGCAGTTTATTCGGGCAGGGGGCCCTACGTGGCTACACCTTC; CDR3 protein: CASSLFGQGALRGYTF
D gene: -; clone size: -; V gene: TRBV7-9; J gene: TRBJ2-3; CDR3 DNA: TGTGCCAGCAGCTTCAGTGGTAACACAGATACGCAGTATTTT; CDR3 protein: CASSFSGNTDTQYF
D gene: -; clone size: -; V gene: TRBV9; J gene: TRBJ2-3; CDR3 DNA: TGTGCCAGCAGCGTAGATGGGGCGGGACCCACAGATACGCAGTATTTT; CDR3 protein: CASSVDGAGPTDTQYF
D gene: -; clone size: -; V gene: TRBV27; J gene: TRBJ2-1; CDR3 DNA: TGTGCCAGCAGTTCCGTATACAATGAGCAGTTCTTC; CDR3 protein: CASSSVYNEQFF
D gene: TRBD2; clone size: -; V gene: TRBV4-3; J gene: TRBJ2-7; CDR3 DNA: TGCGCCAGCAGCTACGGGACTAGCGGGAGAACTTCCTACGAGCAGTACTTC; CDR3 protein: CASSYGTSGRTSYEQYF
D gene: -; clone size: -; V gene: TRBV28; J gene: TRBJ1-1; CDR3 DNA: TGTGCCAGCCGGTCTAGGCAGGGCCCTGAAGCTTTCTTT; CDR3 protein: CASRSRQGPEAFF
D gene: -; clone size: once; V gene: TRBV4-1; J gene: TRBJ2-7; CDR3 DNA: TGCGCCAGCAGCCAAGACGGGGGCACGTACGAGCAGTACTTC; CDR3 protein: CASSQDGGTYEQYF
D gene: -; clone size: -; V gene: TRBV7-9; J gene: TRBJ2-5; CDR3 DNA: TGTGCCAGCAGCCGGGCGAGAGCGGAGACCCAGTACTTC; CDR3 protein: CASSRARAETQYF
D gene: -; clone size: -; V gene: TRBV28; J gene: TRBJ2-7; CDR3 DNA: TGTGCCAGCAGTACCATCCGGGCCGCACATCCCTACGAGCAGTACTTC; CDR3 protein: CASSTIRAAHPYEQYF
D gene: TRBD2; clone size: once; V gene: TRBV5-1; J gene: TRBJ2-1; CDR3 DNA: TGCGCCAGCAGCCCGCGGGAGCCTAATGAGCAGTTCTTC; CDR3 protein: CASSPREPNEQFF
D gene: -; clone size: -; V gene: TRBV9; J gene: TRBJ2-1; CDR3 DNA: TGTGCCAGCAGCGTAGAGAGTACTACCTCCCCCCACAATGAGCAGTTCTTC; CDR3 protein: CASSVESTTSPHNEQFF
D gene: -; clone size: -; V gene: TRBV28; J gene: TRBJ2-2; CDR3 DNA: TGTGCCAGCAGTCCGCCGGGACTCTATAACACCGGGGAGCTGTTTTTT; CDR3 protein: CASSPPGLYNTGELFF
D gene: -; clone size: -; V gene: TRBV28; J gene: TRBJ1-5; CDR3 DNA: TGTGCCAGCAGTTTAGGTGTCTCCCTAGATAGCAATCAGCCCCAGCATTTT; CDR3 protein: CASSLGVSLDSNQPQHF
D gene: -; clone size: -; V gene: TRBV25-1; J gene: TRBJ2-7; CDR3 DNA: TGTGCCAGCAGCGTTTTCCCCTACGAGCAGTACTTC; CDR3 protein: CASSVFPYEQYF
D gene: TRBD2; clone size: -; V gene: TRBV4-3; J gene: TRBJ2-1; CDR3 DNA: TGCGCCAGCAGCCCAGGGACTAGGACCTACAATGAGCAGTTCTTC; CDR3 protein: CASSPGTRTYNEQFF
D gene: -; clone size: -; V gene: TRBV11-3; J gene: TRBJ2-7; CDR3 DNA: TGTGCCAGCAGCTTAGGTCGGACAACAGAATACGAGCAGTACTTC; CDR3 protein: CASSLGRTTEYEQYF
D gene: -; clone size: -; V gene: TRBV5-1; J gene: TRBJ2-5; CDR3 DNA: TGCGCCAGCAGTTCACCGGGACCTCGGGCGGCGACCCAGTACTTC; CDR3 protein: CASSSPGPRAATQYF
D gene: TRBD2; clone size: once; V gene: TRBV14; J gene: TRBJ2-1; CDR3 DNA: TGTGCCAGCAGCCAACCTACCGGGACTAGCGTGTTACCTTCCTACAATGAGCAGTTCTTC; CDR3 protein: CASSQPTGTSVLPSYNEQFF
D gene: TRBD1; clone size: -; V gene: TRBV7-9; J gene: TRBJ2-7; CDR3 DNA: TGTGCCAGCAGGGAAGCCCCGGGACAGGGGGACTACGAGCAGTACTTC; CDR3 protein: CASREAPGQGDYEQYF
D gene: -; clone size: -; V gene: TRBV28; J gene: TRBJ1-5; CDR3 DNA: TGTGCCAGCACCCCCTTAGGACGGGTGCATCAGCCCCAGCATTTT; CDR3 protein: CASTPLGRVHQPQHF
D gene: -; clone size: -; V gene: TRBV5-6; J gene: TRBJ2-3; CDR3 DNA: TGTGCCAGCAGCGCTAGTTTTGCAGATACGCAGTATTTT; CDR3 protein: CASSASFADTQYF
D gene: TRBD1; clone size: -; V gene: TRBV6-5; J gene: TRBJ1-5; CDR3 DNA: TGTGCCAGCAGTTCAACAGGGGTACTAGGTCAGCCCCAGCATTTT; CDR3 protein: CASSSTGVLGQPQHF
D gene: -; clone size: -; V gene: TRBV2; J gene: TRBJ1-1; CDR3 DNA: TGTGCCAGCAGTGAATCTTCAGGTACAATTCATGAAGCTTTCTTT; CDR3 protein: CASSESSGTIHEAFF
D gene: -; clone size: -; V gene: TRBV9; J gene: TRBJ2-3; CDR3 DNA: TGTGCCAGCAGCCTAACGACTGGGGATACGCAGTATTTT; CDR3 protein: CASSLTTGDTQYF
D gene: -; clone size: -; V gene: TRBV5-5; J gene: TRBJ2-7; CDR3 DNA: TGTGCCAGCAGCGTGGGTGGGCGGGGCCCCGAGCAGTACTTC; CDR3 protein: CASSVGGRGPEQYF
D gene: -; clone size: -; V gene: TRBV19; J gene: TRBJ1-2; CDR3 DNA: TGTGCCAGTAGTATTGGGGGCCCGGGCTATGGCTACACCTTC; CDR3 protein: CASSIGGPGYGYTF
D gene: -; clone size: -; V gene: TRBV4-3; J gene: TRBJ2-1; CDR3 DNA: TGCGCCAGCAGCCAAGATCCGCTCGGCCTAAGGGCGGAGCAGGACTCCTACAATGAGCAGTTCTTC; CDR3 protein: CASSQDPLGLRAEQDSYNEQFF
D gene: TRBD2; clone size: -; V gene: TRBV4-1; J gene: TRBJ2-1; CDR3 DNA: TGCGCCAGCAGCCCCAGAGCGGGAGATAACTACAATGAGCAGTTCTTC; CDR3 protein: CASSPRAGDNYNEQFF
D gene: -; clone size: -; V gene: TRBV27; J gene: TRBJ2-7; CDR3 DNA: TGTGCCAGCAGTTTATCTCGGATCGTAGGACGGTACGAGCAGTACTTC; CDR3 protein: CASSLSRIVGRYEQYF
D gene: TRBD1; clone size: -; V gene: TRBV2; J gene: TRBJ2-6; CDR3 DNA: TGTGCCAGCGAGGGGGGACAGGGTAGGTCTGGGGCCAACGTCCTGACTTTC; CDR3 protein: CASEGGQGRSGANVLTF
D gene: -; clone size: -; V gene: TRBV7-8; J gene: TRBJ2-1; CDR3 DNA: TGTGCCAGCATCGAGGACGGGGATCCCTACAATGAGCAGTTCTTC; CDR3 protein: CASIEDGDPYNEQFF
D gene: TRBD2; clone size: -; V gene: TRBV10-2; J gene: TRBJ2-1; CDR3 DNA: TGCGCCAGCAGTGAGCCAATAGGACTAGCGGGAGGCTCCTACAATGAGCAGTTCTTC; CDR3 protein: CASSEPIGLAGGSYNEQFF
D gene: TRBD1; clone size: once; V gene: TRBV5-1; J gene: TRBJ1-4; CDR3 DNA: TGCGCCAGCAAACTGATGGGACAGGGGTATCTTAATGAAAAACTGTTTTTT; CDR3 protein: CASKLMGQGYLNEKLFF
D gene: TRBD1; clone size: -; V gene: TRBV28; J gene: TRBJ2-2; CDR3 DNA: TGTGCCAGCAGGGGACCGGGACAGACGAACACCGGGGAGCTGTTTTTT; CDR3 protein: CASRGPGQTNTGELFF
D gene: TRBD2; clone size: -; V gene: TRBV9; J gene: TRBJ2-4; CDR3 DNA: TGTGCCAGCAGCGACCCTACTAGCGGGAGAGGCGCAAACATTCAGTACTTC; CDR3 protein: CASSDPTSGRGANIQYF
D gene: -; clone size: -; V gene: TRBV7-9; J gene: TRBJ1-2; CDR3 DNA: TGTGCCAGCAGCTTAGGGGAGGGCCTGACGGGAGGCGGCTACACCTTC; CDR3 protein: CASSLGEGLTGGGYTF
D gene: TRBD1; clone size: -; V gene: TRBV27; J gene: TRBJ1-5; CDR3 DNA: TGTGCCAGCAGTTTAAGGGGGCAGGGAAGCAATCAGCCCCAGCATTTT; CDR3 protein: CASSLRGQGSNQPQHF
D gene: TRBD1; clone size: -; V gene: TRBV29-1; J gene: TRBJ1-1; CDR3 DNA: TGCAGCGTTTGGCCCTTAGACAGGGGGTACACTGAAGCTTTCTTT; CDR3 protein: CSVWPLDRGYTEAFF
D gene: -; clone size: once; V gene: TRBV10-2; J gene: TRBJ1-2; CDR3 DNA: TGCGCCAGCAGTGAGTCTAGATCCGGGACTGCTAACTATGGCTACACCTTC; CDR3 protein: CASSESRSGTANYGYTF
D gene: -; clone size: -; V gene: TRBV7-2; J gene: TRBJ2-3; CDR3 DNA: TGTGCCAGCAGCCCGGAGGGGGCGCGGCAGTATTTT; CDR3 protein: CASSPEGARQYF
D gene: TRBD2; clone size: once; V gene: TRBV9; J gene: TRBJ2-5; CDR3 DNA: TGTGCCAGCAGCGTAGTAGGGACTAGCGGGATACAAGAGACCCAGTACTTC; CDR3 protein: CASSVVGTSGIQETQYF
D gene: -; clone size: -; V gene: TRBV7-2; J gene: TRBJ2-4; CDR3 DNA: TGTGCCAGCAGCGAGGAGGCCCCACGGGAAAACATTCAGTACTTC; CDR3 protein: CASSEEAPRENIQYF
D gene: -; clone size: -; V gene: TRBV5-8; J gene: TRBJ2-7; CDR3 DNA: TGTGCCAGCAGCAGCGTCCGGGACGGCGTGCTGAGGTACGAGCAGTACTTC; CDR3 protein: CASSSVRDGVLRYEQYF
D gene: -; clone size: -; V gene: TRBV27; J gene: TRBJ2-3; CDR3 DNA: TGTGCCAGCAGTTTAAGGGGTGCAGATACGCAGTATTTT; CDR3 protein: CASSLRGADTQYF
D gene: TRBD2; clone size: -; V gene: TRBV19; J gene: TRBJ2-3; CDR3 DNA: TGTGCCAGTAGTATTCTCCTTAGGCTAGCGGGAGTCGGAGCAGATACGCAGTATTTT; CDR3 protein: CASSILLRLAGVGADTQYF
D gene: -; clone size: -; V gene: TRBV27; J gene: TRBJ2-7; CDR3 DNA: TGTGCCAGCAGTTTATCGCCAGGGAGCTCCTACGAGCAGTACTTC; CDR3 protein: CASSLSPGSSYEQYF